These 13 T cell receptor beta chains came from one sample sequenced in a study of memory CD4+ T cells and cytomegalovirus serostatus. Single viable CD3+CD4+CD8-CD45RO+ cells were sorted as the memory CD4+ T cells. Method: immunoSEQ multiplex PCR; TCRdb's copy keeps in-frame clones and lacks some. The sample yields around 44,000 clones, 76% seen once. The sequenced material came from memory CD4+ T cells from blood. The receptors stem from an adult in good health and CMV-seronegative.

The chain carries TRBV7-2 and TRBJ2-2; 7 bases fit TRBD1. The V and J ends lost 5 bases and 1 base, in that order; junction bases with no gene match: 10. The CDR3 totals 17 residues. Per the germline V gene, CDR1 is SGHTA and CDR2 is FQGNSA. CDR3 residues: CASSPIQGQKNTGELFF. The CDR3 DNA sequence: TGTGCCAGCAGCCCCATACAGGGACAGAAGAACACCGGGGAGCTGTTTTTT.

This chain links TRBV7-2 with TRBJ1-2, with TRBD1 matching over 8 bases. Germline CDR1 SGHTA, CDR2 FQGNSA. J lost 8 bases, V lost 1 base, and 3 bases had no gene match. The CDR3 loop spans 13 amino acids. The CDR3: CASSLEQGVGYTF. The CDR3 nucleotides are TGTGCCAGCAGCTTAGAACAGGGGGTAGGCTACACCTTC.

CDR3 nucleotide sequence: TGTGCCAGCAGTTATGGGAGAGAGGAGACCCAGTACTTC. It encodes CASSYGREETQYF. The rearrangement joins TRBV6-5 to TRBJ2-5, with TRBD2 as a possible D gene (5 bases). Between the trimmed V and J ends, which lost 3 bases and 5 bases, there was a span of 10 bases. The CDR3 has 13 amino acids. The germline gives CDR1 MNHEY, CDR2 SVGAGI.

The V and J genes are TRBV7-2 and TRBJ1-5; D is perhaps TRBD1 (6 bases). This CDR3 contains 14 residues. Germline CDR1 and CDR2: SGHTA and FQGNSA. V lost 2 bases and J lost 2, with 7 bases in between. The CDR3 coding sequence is TGTGCCAGCAGCTTAAGGGGGGGCAATCAGCCCCAGCATTTT. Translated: CASSLRGGNQPQHF.

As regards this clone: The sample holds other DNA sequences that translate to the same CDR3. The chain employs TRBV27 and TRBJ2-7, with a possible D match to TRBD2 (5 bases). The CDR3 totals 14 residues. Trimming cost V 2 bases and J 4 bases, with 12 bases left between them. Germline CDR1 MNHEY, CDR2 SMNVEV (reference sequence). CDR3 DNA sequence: TGTGCCAGCAGTTTAGGGCCAGGCGGGTACGAGCAGTACTTC. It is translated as CASSLGPGGYEQYF.

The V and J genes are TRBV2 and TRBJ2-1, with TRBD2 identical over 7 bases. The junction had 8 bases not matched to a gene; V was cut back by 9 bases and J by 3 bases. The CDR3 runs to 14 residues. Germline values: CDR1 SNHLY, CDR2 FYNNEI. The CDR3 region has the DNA TGTGCCAGTACAGCGGGAACACTCTACAATGAGCAGTTCTTC. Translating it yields CASTAGTLYNEQFF.

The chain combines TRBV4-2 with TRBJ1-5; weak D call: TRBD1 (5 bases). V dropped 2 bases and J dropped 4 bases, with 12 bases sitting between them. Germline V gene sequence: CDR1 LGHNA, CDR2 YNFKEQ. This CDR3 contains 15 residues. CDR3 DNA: TGTGCCAGCAGCCAAACCCAACGGGGGAATCAGCCCCAGCATTTT. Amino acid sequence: CASSQTQRGNQPQHF.

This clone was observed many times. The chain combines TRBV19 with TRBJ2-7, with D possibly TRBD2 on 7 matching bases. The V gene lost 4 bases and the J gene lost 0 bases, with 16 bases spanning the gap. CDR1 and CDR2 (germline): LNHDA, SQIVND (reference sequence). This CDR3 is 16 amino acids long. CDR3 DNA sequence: TGTGCCAGTAGTAGGTGGGGGGGCCCGATCTCCTACGAGCAGTACTTC. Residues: CASSRWGGPISYEQYF. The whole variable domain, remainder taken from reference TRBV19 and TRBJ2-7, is DGGITQSPKYLFRKEGQNVTLSCEQNLNHDAMYWYRQDPGQGLRLIYYSQIVNDFQKGDIAEGYSVSREKKESFPLTVTSAQKNPTAFYLCASSRWGGPISYEQYFGPGTRLTVT.

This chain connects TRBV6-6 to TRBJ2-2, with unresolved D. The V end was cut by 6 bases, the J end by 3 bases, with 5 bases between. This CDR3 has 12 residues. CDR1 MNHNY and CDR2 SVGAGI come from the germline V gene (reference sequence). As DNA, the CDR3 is TGTGCCAGCAGCCTTCACACCGGGGAGCTGTTTTTT. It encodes CASSLHTGELFF.

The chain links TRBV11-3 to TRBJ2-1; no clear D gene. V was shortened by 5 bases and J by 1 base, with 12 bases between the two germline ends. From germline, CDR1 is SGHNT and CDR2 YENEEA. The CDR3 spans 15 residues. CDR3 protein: CASSREESSYNEQFF. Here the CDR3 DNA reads TGTGCCAGCAGCCGTGAGGAGTCTTCCTACAATGAGCAGTTCTTC.

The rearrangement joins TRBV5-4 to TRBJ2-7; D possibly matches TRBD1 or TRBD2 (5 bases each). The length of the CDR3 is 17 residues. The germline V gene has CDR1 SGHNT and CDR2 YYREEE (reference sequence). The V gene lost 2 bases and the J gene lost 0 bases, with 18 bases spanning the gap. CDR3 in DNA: TGTGCCAGCAGCTTCCGTGGTGGGGGTCCCATCTCCTACGAGCAGTACTTC. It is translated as CASSFRGGGPISYEQYF. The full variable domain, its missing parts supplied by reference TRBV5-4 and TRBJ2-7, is ETGVTQSPTHLIKTRGQQVTLRCSSQSGHNTVSWYQQALGQGPQFIFQYYREEENGRGNFPPRFSGLQFPNYSSELNVNALELDDSALYLCASSFRGGGPISYEQYFGPGTRLTVT.

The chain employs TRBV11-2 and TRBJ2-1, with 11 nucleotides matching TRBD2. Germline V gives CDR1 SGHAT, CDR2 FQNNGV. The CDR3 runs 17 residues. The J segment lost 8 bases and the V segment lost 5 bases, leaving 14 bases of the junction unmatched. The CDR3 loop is CASSKRTGTSGLHEQFF. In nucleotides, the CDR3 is TGTGCCAGCAGCAAACGTACCGGGACTAGCGGCTTACATGAGCAGTTCTTC.

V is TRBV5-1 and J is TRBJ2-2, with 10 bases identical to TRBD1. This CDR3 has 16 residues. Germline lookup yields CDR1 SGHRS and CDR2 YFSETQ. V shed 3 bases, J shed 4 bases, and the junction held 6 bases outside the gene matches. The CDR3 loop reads CASSSSGTGVTGELFF. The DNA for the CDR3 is TGCGCCAGCAGCTCCTCGGGGACAGGGGTCACCGGGGAGCTGTTTTTT. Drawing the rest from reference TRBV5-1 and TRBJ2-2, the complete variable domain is KAGVTQTPRYLIKTRGQQVTLSCSPISGHRSVSWYQQTPGQGLQFLFEYFSETQRNKGNFPGRFSGRQFSNSRSEMNVSTLELGDSALYLCASSSSGTGVTGELFFGEGSRLTVL.